Shown below are 12 T cell receptor beta chains from a single sample sequenced in a study of CD8+CD57+ T cells in acquired aplastic anemia. By flow cytometry, patients selected for sequencing had shown an expansion of CD8+CD57+ cells. Using genomic DNA as the template, TCR beta VDJ and CDR3 profiling was carried out. One entry per CDR3 protein results from TCRdb running MiXCR on the reads. The sample contains roughly 260,000 distinct CDR3 sequences, approximately 45% of which appear only once. Sequenced input: sorted CD4+, CD8+, or CD8+CD57+ T cells (not recorded which) from PBMCs. These receptors all stem from a human donor with aplastic anemia.

The rearrangement uses TRBV7-8 and TRBJ2-1, with 7 bases matching TRBD2. From germline, CDR1 is SGHVS and CDR2 FQNEAQ. The CDR3 is 16 residues long. V lost 1 base, J lost 0 bases, and 3 bases stayed unmatched. Here the CDR3 reads CASSLVRERSYNEQFF. The CDR3 bases are TGTGCCAGCAGCTTAGTGCGGGAGCGCTCCTACAATGAGCAGTTCTTC.

The chain couples TRBV6-5 to TRBJ2-7, with 9 bases matching TRBD2. There are 14 residues in the CDR3. Germline V gene sequence: CDR1 MNHEY, CDR2 SVGAGI. Trimming took 5 bases from V and 5 from J; bases not matched to a gene: 7. CDR3 coding DNA: TGTGCCAGCAGTCCGAGCGGGGGGCTCGACGAGCAGTACTTC. Residues: CASSPSGGLDEQYF.

The chain is built from TRBV7-2 and TRBJ2-7, with 10 positions matching TRBD2. Germline CDR1 is SGHTA and CDR2 is FQGNSA. The J segment lost 4 bases and the V segment lost 5 bases, leaving 8 bases of the junction unmatched. The CDR3 has 15 amino acids. The CDR3 DNA is TGTGCCAGCAGCCCGAGTGGACTAGCGGAGTACGAGCAGTACTTC. Translation: CASSPSGLAEYEQYF.

This clonotype was counted at least ten times. The CDR3 nucleotides read TGTGCCAGCAGCTTGCGACAGGACTTATACCAGCCCCAGCATTTT. It translates to CASSLRQDLYQPQHF. V and J are TRBV5-6 and TRBJ1-5, with TRBD1 as a possible D gene (6 bases). CDR3 length: 15 amino acids. Trimming stripped 1 base from V and 7 bases from J, with 15 bases between. The germline gives CDR1 SGHDT, CDR2 YYEEEE.

This clonotype was seen a handful of times. V and J are TRBV20-1 and TRBJ2-7; D uncertain. V shed 3 bases and J shed 4 bases, with 13 bases lying between them. CDR1 and CDR2 from the germline V gene are DFQATT and SNEGSKA (reference sequence). CDR3 length equals 13 residues. The DNA of the CDR3 is TGCAGTGCTAGTTTCGATATAGGGTACGAGCAGTACTTC. This translates into CSASFDIGYEQYF.

At least ten counts were recorded for this clonotype. The chain joins TRBV7-9 to TRBJ1-4; a possible D gene is TRBD1 (5 bases). Germline CDR1 reads SEHNR; CDR2 reads FQNEAQ (reference sequence). The CDR3 contains 16 residues. Trimming took off 0 bases at V and 5 bases at J, with 13 bases between the two ends. The CDR3 bases are TGTGCCAGCAGCTTAGCCCGTCAGGGTACCAATGAAAAACTGTTTTTT. It encodes CASSLARQGTNEKLFF.

This clonotype was counted between two and nine times. V is TRBV15 and J is TRBJ2-3; 7 nucleotides align to TRBD1. Germline assignment: CDR1 LNHNV and CDR2 YYDKDF (reference sequence). The V gene end was trimmed by 0 bases and the J gene end by 3 bases; junction bases not matched to a gene: 3. This CDR3 is 15 amino acids long. As DNA, the CDR3 is TGTGCCACCAGCAGAGAAGGGACAGCTACAGATACGCAGTATTTT. Amino acid sequence: CATSREGTATDTQYF.

This clonotype appeared many times. V gene TRBV5-6 combines with J gene TRBJ2-3; 11 nucleotides line up with TRBD1. This CDR3 is built from 16 residues. Germline assignment: CDR1 SGHDT and CDR2 YYEEEE. The trim removed 3 bases at V and 3 bases at J, leaving 6 bases unmatched. In DNA, the CDR3 is TGTGCCAGCAGCTCCCGGGACAGGGGGTCAACAGATACGCAGTATTTT. Translation: CASSSRDRGSTDTQYF.

In its sample, this clonotype was seen a few times. The chain recombines TRBV7-9 with TRBJ2-3; TRBD2 matches at 10 bases. The ends lost 2 bases at V and 0 bases at J; junction bases unmatched: 11. CDR3 length equals 19 residues. The germline V gene encodes CDR1 SEHNR and CDR2 FQNEAQ (reference sequence). In nucleotides, the CDR3 is TGTGCCAGCAGCTTACCGGGGCTAGCGGGAGTAGCTAGCACAGATACGCAGTATTTT. Translated: CASSLPGLAGVASTDTQYF.

This chain connects TRBV7-9 to TRBJ1-6; 9 nucleotides match TRBD1. Losses at the gene ends were 0 bases for V and 7 bases for J; bases not matched to a gene: 7. There are 17 residues in the CDR3. CDR1 is SEHNR and CDR2 is FQNEAQ in the germline V gene (reference sequence). In DNA form, the CDR3 reads TGTGCCAGCAGCTTAGCGTTTGGACAGGGGCAGAATTCACCCCTCCACTTT. Protein product: CASSLAFGQGQNSPLHF.

The rearrangement uses TRBV12-3 or TRBV12-4 and TRBJ1-5, with TRBD1 identical over 8 bases. V shed 2 bases and J 1 base; nucleotides not matched to a gene: 13. The CDR3 runs 19 residues. As DNA, the CDR3 is TGTGCCAGCAGTTTATATGTCATCGGACAGGGAAGCAGCAATCAGCCCCAGCATTTT. Its translation is CASSLYVIGQGSSNQPQHF.

This clonotype was found many times. The chain links TRBV7-9 to TRBJ1-1; D not resolved. The CDR3 is 14 amino acids. Germline loops: CDR1 SEHNR, CDR2 FQNEAQ (reference sequence). V lost 4 bases and J lost 2, with 11 bases in between. The CDR3, as DNA: TGTGCCAGCAGCTCACATGCTCTTAACACTGAAGCTTTCTTT. This translates into CASSSHALNTEAFF.